This T cell receptor (beta chain) was documented in a study of control samples from healthy donors and cancer patients. The V and J ends lost 4 bases and 1 base, in that order; junction bases with no gene match: 5. The CDR3 contains 15 residues. The germline V gene has CDR1 LGHDT and CDR2 YNNKEL (reference sequence). Produced via immunoSEQ multiplex PCR; TCRdb's table is partial and in-frame only. The profile shows 100,000 to 110,000 clones, roughly 84% of them singletons. V gene TRBV3-1 (or the pseudogene TRBV3-2) combines with J gene TRBJ2-3; 7 bases match TRBD1. The sequence came from a woman aged 45-65 years in good health. Sequenced input: blood. Here the CDR3 DNA reads TGTGCCAGCAGCCTCGACAGGGTGGGCACAGATACGCAGTATTTT. Translation: CASSLDRVGTDTQYF.